Shown below are 29 T cell receptor beta chains from a single sample sequenced in a study of vaccination effects on CD4 cells after COVID-19. The authors isolated CD4+ T cells after roughly 10 days of culture. No antigen has been assigned to these receptors. Measured with immunoSEQ multiplex PCR; TCRdb has only the in-frame clones, and not every one. The sample shows tens of thousands of clones, about 83% of them seen only once. The specimen was CD4+ T cells from PBMCs cultured without peptide, collected before COVID-19 vaccination. The receptors derive from a human donor who received a COVID-19 vaccine.

This clone has more than one count but fewer than ten. The chain couples TRBV7-3 to TRBJ2-3; 8 bases are shared with TRBD1. With V trimmed by 5 bases and J by 4 bases, 8 bases remained unmatched. CDR3 length equals 15 residues. In germline, CDR1 is SGHTA, CDR2 FQGTGA. CDR3: CASSRQGTSADTQYF. In nucleotides, the CDR3 is TGTGCCAGCAGCCGACAGGGGACTTCGGCAGATACGCAGTATTTT.

This chain uses TRBV24-1 with TRBJ2-6; TRBD2 might be the D (6 bases). V lost 7 bases and J lost 0, with 27 bases in between. Germline V gives CDR1 KGHDR, CDR2 SFDVKD. The CDR3 covers 21 residues. CDR3 coding DNA: TGTGCCACCAGGTTACGGGAGAGAGTAACCTATGAGGCCTCTGGGGCCAACGTCCTGACTTTC. Protein product: CATRLRERVTYEASGANVLTF.

This chain joins TRBV5-1 and TRBJ2-5, with D perhaps being TRBD1 or TRBD2 (7 bases each). The CDR3 has 14 residues. V lost 4 bases and J 5 bases, leaving 15 bases between the germline ends. Germline CDR1 is SGHRS and CDR2 is YFSETQ. CDR3 nucleotides: TGCGCCAGCAGCCTCCAGGGGGGGGGTGAGACCCAGTACTTC. Its protein is CASSLQGGGETQYF.

This clone was detected only once. The genes are TRBV5-1 and TRBJ2-2; 8 positions match TRBD2. CDR1 is SGHRS, CDR2 YFSETQ, per germline. This CDR3 region has 16 residues. The V and J ends lost 1 base and 0 bases, in that order; junction bases with no gene match: 2. CDR3 DNA: TGCGCCAGCAGCTTGTACGGGGGGGCGAACACCGGGGAGCTGTTTTTT. Residues: CASSLYGGANTGELFF.

The sample holds one count of this clone. The chain employs TRBV18 and TRBJ2-6; a possible D gene is TRBD2 (5 bases). Looked up from germline, CDR1 is KGHSH and CDR2 is LQKENI. Trimming pared 4 bases from V and 0 bases from J, leaving 10 bases between. The CDR3 spans 16 residues. The CDR3 DNA reads as TGTGCCAGCTCACAGGTGGGGAGCTCTGGGGCCAACGTCCTGACTTTC. Residues: CASSQVGSSGANVLTF.

In nucleotides, the CDR3 is TGTGCCAGCAGTGAAATAAACGACTACGAGCAGTACGTC. Protein sequence: CASSEINDYEQYV. The genes are TRBV6-1 and TRBJ2-7; D gene uncertain. The CDR3 extends over 13 amino acids. CDR1 is MNHNS, CDR2 SASEGT, per germline. Trimming took off 2 bases at V and 3 bases at J, with 8 bases between the two ends.

J is TRBJ1-5 and V is TRBV21-1; TRBD1, as called in the table, went unchecked against the DNA. TRBV21-1 represents a pseudogene. The CDR3 contains 15 residues. CDR3 sequence: CASSKKQMRHVPQHF. CDR3 nucleotide sequence: TGTGCCAGCAGCAAAAAGCAGATGCGACATGTGCCCCAGCATTTT.

This chain links TRBV5-6 with TRBJ1-5; unclear D gene. This CDR3 spans 15 amino acids. The germline CDR1 and CDR2 sequences are SGHDT and YYEEEE. Trimming pared 4 bases from V and 2 bases from J, leaving 13 bases between. CDR3 residues: CASSANLYGNQPQHF. The DNA of the CDR3 is TGTGCCAGCAGCGCCAACCTTTATGGCAATCAGCCCCAGCATTTT.

The V call is TRBV10-1, the J call TRBJ1-1; 8 bases are a match to TRBD1. CDR1 and CDR2 (germline): WNHNN, SYGVQD (reference sequence). Trimming removed 2 bases from V and 8 bases from J; junction bases left unmatched: 4. The CDR3 has 13 residues. The CDR3: CASSESRDREAFF. The DNA of the CDR3 is TGCGCCAGCAGTGAGAGCCGGGACAGGGAAGCTTTCTTT.

The CDR3 is CASSPPGQGQETQYF. The CDR3 region has the DNA TGTGCCAGCTCACCGCCGGGACAGGGGCAAGAGACCCAGTACTTC. The chain has TRBV18 and TRBJ2-5, with TRBD1 identical over 10 bases. Germline V gene sequence: CDR1 KGHSH, CDR2 LQKENI. CDR3 length equals 15 residues. Trimming cost V 3 bases and J 2 bases; bases outside gene matches: 3. The full variable domain, its missing parts supplied by reference TRBV18 and TRBJ2-5, is NAGVMQNPRHLVRRRGQEARLRCSPMKGHSHVYWYRQLPEEGLKFMVYLQKENIIDESGMPKERFSAEFPKEGPSILRIQQVVRGDSAAYFCASSPPGQGQETQYFGPGTRLLVL.

This clone showed up just a few times. The gene calls are TRBV7-2 and TRBJ1-6; D possibly corresponds to TRBD1 (6 bases). This CDR3 region has 16 residues. The germline V gene has CDR1 SGHTA and CDR2 FQGNSA. Between the trimmed V and J ends, which lost 6 bases and 0 bases, there was a span of 12 bases. The CDR3 nucleotides read TGTGCCAGCAGGGTTACAGGGAGCTCCTATAATTCACCCCTCCACTTT. Protein sequence: CASRVTGSSYNSPLHF.

J is TRBJ2-4 and V is TRBV28; TRBD2 matches 9 bases. Germline CDR1 is MDHEN and CDR2 is SYDVKM. The CDR3 runs 12 residues. V was clipped by 8 bases and J by 8 bases; unmatched bases: 4. CDR3 sequence reads: CASGLAGYIQYF. In DNA, the CDR3 is TGTGCCAGCGGGCTAGCGGGGTACATTCAGTACTTC.

The V and J genes are TRBV5-1 and TRBJ2-2, with D possibly called TRBD1 or TRBD2 (5 bases each). This CDR3 region has 14 residues. Trimming removed 4 bases from V and 7 bases from J, with 14 bases in between. The germline gives CDR1 SGHRS, CDR2 YFSETQ. The CDR3 spells CASSTGDEVGELFF. The CDR3 DNA sequence: TGCGCCAGCAGCACCGGGGACGAGGTCGGGGAGCTGTTTTTT.

This chain links TRBV3-1 (or the pseudogene TRBV3-2) with TRBJ1-3; possible D gene TRBD1, 6 bases. The V end lost 4 bases, the J end lost 2 bases, and 21 bases lay between the germline ends. The CDR3 has 18 residues. The germline V gene encodes CDR1 LGHDT and CDR2 YNNKEL (reference sequence). The CDR3 DNA is TGTGCCAGCAGCCCCTATGCTTTGCAGGGGAGGGCTGGAAACACCATATATTTT. Translating gives CASSPYALQGRAGNTIYF.

This clone was seen only a few times. The chain carries TRBV18 and TRBJ1-1; 7 nucleotides line up with TRBD1. V lost 5 bases, J lost 3 bases, and 6 bases stayed unmatched. The V gene's germline CDR1 is KGHSH and CDR2 LQKENI. The CDR3 is 14 residues long. In nucleotides, the CDR3 is TGTGCCAGCTCATTGACAGGGCCCGACACTGAAGCTTTCTTT. Its protein product is CASSLTGPDTEAFF.

This chain joins TRBV6-6 and TRBJ2-3; D gene uncertain. Germline CDR1 and CDR2: MNHNY and SVGAGI (reference sequence). This CDR3 region has 15 residues. V lost 2 bases, J lost 2 bases, and 11 bases lay in between. CDR3 region: CASSYQQKVTDTQYF. CDR3 DNA sequence: TGTGCCAGCAGTTACCAGCAGAAAGTCACAGATACGCAGTATTTT.

The chain is built from TRBV19 and TRBJ2-6; the match to TRBD1 covers 9 bases. Trimming took 8 bases from V and 0 from J; bases not matched to a gene: 11. Looked up from germline, CDR1 is LNHDA and CDR2 is SQIVND (reference sequence). This CDR3 contains 18 residues. CDR3 sequence: CASLRGQGLSSGANVLTF. CDR3 nucleotide sequence: TGTGCCAGTTTAAGAGGACAGGGGCTTTCCTCTGGGGCCAACGTCCTGACTTTC.

The chain employs TRBV2 and TRBJ2-5; TRBD2 agrees at 10 bases. With 6 bases clipped from V and 1 base from J, the junction kept 8 bases outside the gene matches. The CDR3 runs 16 residues. Per germline, CDR1 SNHLY and CDR2 FYNNEI. In DNA form, the CDR3 reads TGTGCCAGCAGCCGAACTAGCGGGACCCCCCAAGAGACCCAGTACTTC. Its protein is CASSRTSGTPQETQYF.

The chain couples TRBV7-2 to TRBJ2-7; 8 positions match TRBD1. The germline gives CDR1 SGHTA, CDR2 FQGNSA. CDR3 length: 14 residues. The junction had 8 bases not matched to a gene; V was cut back by 4 bases and J by 6 bases. CDR3: CASSSTGGSGEQYV. CDR3 sequence (DNA): TGTGCCAGCAGCTCAACAGGGGGGTCGGGCGAGCAGTACGTC.

The rearrangement joins TRBV19 to TRBJ2-1; 10 nucleotides agree with TRBD2. The CDR3 sequence is 15 residues long. V was clipped by 2 bases and J by 14 bases; unmatched bases: 12. In germline, CDR1 is LNHDA, CDR2 SQIVND (reference sequence). This CDR3 is CASSISGGVGPGEFF. As DNA, the CDR3 is TGTGCCAGTAGTATAAGCGGGGGGGTCGGTCCTGGTGAGTTCTTC.

The chain employs TRBV28 and TRBJ1-5; 8 bases map to TRBD1. CDR1 and CDR2 from the germline V gene are MDHEN and SYDVKM. This CDR3 is built from 15 residues. The ends lost 4 bases at V and 7 bases at J; junction bases unmatched: 9. CDR3 coding DNA: TGTGCCAGCAGTTCCGGACAGGGTGGGGGACAGCCCCAGCATTTT. Protein sequence: CASSSGQGGGQPQHF.

The V gene is TRBV7-8, the J gene TRBJ1-2, with 7 nucleotides matching TRBD1. CDR3 length equals 15 residues. CDR1 is SGHVS and CDR2 is FQNEAQ in the germline V gene. V gave up 7 bases and J gave up 3 bases; unmatched junction bases: 11. CDR3 coding DNA: TGTGCCAGCACCCTAGCAGGGGGTGGATACTATGGCTACACCTTC. Translation gives CASTLAGGGYYGYTF.

In regard to this clone: Mismatch with germline at one junction end may stem from a read error. The V and J genes are TRBV29-1 and TRBJ2-5, with D perhaps matching TRBD2 (5 bases). The CDR3 is made up of 12 amino acids. Germline V CDR1 and CDR2: SQVTM, ANQGSEA. CDR3: CSVSRTGEAQYF. The CDR3 DNA reads TGCAGCGTTTCCCGGACTGGAGAGGCCCAGTACTTC. The full variable domain, in which reference TRBV29-1 and TRBJ2-5 provide the parts outside the CDR3, is SAVISQKPSRDICQRGTSLTIQCQVDSQVTMMFWYRQQPGQSLTLIATANQGSEATYESGFVIDKFPISRPNLTFSTLTVSNMSPEDSSIYLCSVSRTGEAQYFGPGTRLLVL.

J is TRBJ2-3 and V is TRBV7-3; either TRBD1 or TRBD2 may supply D (6 bases each). CDR3 length: 13 amino acids. V was pared by 6 bases and J by 3 bases, with 10 bases between. The germline V gene has CDR1 SGHTA and CDR2 FQGTGA. The CDR3 loop reads CASSGGPTDTQYF. The CDR3 DNA is TGTGCCAGCAGTGGGGGGCCAACAGATACGCAGTATTTT.

This clone was seen a few times. This chain uses TRBV5-6 with TRBJ1-2; maybe TRBD1 (6 bases). Germline V lookup: CDR1 SGHDT, CDR2 YYEEEE. Trimming cost V 4 bases and J 4 bases, with 14 bases left between them. This CDR3 has 14 residues. The chain's CDR3 is CASSPSGQPYGYTF. The CDR3 nucleotides are TGTGCCAGCAGCCCAAGTGGACAGCCCTATGGCTACACCTTC.

This clone was found once. The rearrangement joins TRBV30 to TRBJ1-6; 7 bases map to TRBD1. Trimming at V came to 1 base and at J to 0 bases, leaving 6 bases not matched to a gene. The CDR3 has 17 amino acids. Germline V gene data show CDR1 as GTSNPN and CDR2 as SVGIG (reference sequence). CDR3 bases: TGTGCCTGGAGTGAGACAGGGTCGGGCTCCTATAATTCACCCCTCCACTTT. This encodes CAWSETGSGSYNSPLHF.

The chain combines TRBV30 with TRBJ1-1; D remains ambiguous. Germline CDR1 is GTSNPN and CDR2 is SVGIG (reference sequence). The CDR3 consists of 18 residues. V lost 3 bases, J lost 1 base, and 24 bases lay in between. The CDR3 sequence: CAWREGKWYGEGNTEAFF. In nucleotides, the CDR3 is TGTGCCTGGAGGGAGGGCAAGTGGTACGGGGAGGGGAACACTGAAGCTTTCTTT.

This clone has more than one count but fewer than ten. CDR3: CATRLTSPGELFF. The CDR3 region has the DNA TGTGCCACGAGACTGACTAGTCCCGGGGAGCTGTTTTTT. The J gene is TRBJ2-2, the V gene TRBV30, with a weak D call TRBD2 (6 bases). The CDR3 length is 13 residues. From germline, CDR1 is GTSNPN and CDR2 SVGIG (reference sequence). V was trimmed by 8 bases and J by 6 bases, leaving 16 bases between them. Combining the CDR3 with reference TRBV30 and TRBJ2-2 gives the whole variable domain SQTIHQWPATLVQPVGSPLSLECTVEGTSNPNLYWYRQAAGRGLQLLFYSVGIGQISSEVPQNLSASRPQDRQFILSSKKLLLSDSGFYLCATRLTSPGELFFGEGSRLTVL.

The CDR3 loop is CASSLGQINTEAFF. For the CDR3, the DNA is TGCGCCAGCAGCTTGGGGCAGATTAACACTGAAGCTTTCTTT. The J gene is TRBJ1-1, the V gene TRBV5-1; D is ambiguous. V lost 0 bases, J lost 2 bases, and 8 bases lay in between. Germline CDR1 and CDR2: SGHRS and YFSETQ. The length of the CDR3 is 14 residues. Full variable domain (rest looked up from reference TRBV5-1 and TRBJ1-1): KAGVTQTPRYLIKTRGQQVTLSCSPISGHRSVSWYQQTPGQGLQFLFEYFSETQRNKGNFPGRFSGRQFSNSRSEMNVSTLELGDSALYLCASSLGQINTEAFFGQGTRLTVV.